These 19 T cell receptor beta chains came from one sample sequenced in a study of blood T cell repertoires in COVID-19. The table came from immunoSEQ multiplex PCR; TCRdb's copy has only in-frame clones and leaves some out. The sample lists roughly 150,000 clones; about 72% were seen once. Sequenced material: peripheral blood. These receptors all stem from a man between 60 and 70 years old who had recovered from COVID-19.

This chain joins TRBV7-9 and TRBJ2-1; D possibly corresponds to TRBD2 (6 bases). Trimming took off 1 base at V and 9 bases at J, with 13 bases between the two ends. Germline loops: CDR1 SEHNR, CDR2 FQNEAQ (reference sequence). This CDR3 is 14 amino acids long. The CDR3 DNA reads TGTGCCAGCAGCTTAGACGGGACTTACGGTGAGCAGTTCTTC. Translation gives CASSLDGTYGEQFF.

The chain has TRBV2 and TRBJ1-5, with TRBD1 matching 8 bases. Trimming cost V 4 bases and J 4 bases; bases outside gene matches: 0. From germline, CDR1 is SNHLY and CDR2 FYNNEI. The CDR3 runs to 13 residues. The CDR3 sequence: CASSGTGNQPQHF. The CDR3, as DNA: TGTGCCAGCAGTGGGACAGGGAATCAGCCCCAGCATTTT.

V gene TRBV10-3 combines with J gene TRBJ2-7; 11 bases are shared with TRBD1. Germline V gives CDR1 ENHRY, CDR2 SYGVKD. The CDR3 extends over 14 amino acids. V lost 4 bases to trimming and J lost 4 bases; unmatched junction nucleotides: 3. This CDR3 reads CAISGGQGGYEQYF. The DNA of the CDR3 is TGTGCCATCAGTGGGGGACAGGGGGGATACGAGCAGTACTTC.

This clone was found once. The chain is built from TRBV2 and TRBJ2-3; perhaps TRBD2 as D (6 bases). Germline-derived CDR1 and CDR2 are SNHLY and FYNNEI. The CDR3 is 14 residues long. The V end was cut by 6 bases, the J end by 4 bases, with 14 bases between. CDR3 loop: CASSGNLAPDTQYF. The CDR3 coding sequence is TGTGCCAGCAGCGGCAACCTAGCGCCAGATACGCAGTATTTT.

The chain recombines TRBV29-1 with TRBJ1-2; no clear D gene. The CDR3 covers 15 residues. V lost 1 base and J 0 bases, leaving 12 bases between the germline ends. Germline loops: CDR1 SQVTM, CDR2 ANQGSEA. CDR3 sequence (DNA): TGCAGCGTTGAAGGGGTCGGGGTTTCTAACTATGGCTACACCTTC. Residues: CSVEGVGVSNYGYTF. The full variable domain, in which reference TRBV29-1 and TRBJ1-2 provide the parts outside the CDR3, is SAVISQKPSRDICQRGTSLTIQCQVDSQVTMMFWYRQQPGQSLTLIATANQGSEATYESGFVIDKFPISRPNLTFSTLTVSNMSPEDSSIYLCSVEGVGVSNYGYTFGSGTRLTVV.

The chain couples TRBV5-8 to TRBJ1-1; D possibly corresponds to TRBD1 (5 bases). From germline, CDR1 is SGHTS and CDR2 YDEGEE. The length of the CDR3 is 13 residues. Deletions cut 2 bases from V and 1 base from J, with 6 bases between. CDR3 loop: CASSFTGNTEAFF. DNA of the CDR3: TGTGCCAGCAGCTTTACAGGGAACACTGAAGCTTTCTTT.

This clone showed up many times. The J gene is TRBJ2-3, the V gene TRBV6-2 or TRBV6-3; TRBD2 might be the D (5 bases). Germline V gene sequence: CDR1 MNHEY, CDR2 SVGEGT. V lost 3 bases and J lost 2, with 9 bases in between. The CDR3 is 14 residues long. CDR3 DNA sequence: TGTGCCAGCAGTTATGTAGCGATCACAGATACGCAGTATTTT. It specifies CASSYVAITDTQYF.

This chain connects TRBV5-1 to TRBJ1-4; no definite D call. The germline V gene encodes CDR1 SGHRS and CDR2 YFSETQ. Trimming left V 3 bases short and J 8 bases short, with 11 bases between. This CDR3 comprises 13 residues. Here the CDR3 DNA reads TGCGCCAGCAGCTACCTTGCGGGGGAAAAACTGTTTTTT. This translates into CASSYLAGEKLFF.

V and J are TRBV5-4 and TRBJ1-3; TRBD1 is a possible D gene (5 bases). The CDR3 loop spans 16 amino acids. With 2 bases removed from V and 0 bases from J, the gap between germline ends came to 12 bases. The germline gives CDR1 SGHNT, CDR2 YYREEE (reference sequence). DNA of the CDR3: TGTGCCAGCAGCTTACGGGGGACGAGCTCTGGAAACACCATATATTTT. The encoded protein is CASSLRGTSSGNTIYF.

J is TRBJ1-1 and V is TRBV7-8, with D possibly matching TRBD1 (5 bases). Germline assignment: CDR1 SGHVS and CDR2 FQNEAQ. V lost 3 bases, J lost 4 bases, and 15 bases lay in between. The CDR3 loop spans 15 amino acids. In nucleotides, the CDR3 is TGTGCCAGCAGCTTGGCCGGACGGGGGAGCACTGAAGCTTTCTTT. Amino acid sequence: CASSLAGRGSTEAFF.

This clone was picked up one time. DNA for the CDR3: TGTGCCAGCAGCCTTGGCAGGCAGAACACTGAAGCTTTCTTT. Its translation: CASSLGRQNTEAFF. The chain uses TRBV7-2 and TRBJ1-1; no definite D call. The V gene's germline CDR1 is SGHTA and CDR2 FQGNSA. With 5 bases removed from V and 1 base from J, the gap between germline ends came to 11 bases. The CDR3 totals 14 residues.

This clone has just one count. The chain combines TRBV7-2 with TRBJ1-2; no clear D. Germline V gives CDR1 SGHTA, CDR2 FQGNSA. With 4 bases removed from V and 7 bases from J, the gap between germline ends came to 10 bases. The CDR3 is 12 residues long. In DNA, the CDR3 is TGTGCCAGCAGCTCCCCCAGCGGTGGCTACACCTTC. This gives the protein CASSSPSGGYTF.

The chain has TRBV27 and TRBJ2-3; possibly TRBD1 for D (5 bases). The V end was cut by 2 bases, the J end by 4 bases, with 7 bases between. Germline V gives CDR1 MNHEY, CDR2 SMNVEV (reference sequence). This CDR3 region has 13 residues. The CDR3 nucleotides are TGTGCCAGCAGTTTAAGGGGTGCAGATACGCAGTATTTT. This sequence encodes CASSLRGADTQYF.

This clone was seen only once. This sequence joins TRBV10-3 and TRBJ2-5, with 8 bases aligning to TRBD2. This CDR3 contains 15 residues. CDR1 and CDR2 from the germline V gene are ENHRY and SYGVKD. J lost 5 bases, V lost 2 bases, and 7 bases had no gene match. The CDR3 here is CAISEGTRRMETQYF. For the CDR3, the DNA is TGTGCCATCAGTGAGGGGACTAGAAGAATGGAGACCCAGTACTTC.

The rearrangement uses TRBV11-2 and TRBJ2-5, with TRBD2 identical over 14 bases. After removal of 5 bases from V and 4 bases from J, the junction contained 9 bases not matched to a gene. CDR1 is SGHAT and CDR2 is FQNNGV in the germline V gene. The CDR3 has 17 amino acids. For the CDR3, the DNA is TGTGCCAGCAGCCGCGGACTAGCGGGGGGTCCAGGAGAGACCCAGTACTTC. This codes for CASSRGLAGGPGETQYF.

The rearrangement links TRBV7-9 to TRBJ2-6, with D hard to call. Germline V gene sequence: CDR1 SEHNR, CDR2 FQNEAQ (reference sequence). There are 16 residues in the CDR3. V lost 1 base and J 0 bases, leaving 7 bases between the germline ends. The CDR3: CASSLGRISGANVLTF. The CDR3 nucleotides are TGTGCCAGCAGCTTAGGGAGAATCTCTGGGGCCAACGTCCTGACTTTC.

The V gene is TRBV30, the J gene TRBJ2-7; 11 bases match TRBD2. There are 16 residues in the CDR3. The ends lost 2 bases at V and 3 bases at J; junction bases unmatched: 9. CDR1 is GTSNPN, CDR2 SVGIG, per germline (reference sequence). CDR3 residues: CAWSPHGTSGSYEQYF. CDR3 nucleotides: TGTGCCTGGAGTCCCCACGGGACTAGCGGAAGCTACGAGCAGTACTTC.

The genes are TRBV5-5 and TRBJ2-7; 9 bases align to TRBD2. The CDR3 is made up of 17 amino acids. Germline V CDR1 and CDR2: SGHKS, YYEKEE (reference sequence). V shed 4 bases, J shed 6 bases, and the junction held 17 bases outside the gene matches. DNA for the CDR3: TGTGCCAGCAGCCTCAATTTAGCGGGAGCTCCGATCGGCGAGCAGTACTTC. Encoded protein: CASSLNLAGAPIGEQYF.

The CDR3 DNA reads TGTGCCAGCAGCTTGTTACAGGGTCGTTATTCACCCCTCCACTTT. It is translated as CASSLLQGRYSPLHF. This chain uses TRBV5-5 with TRBJ1-6; D might be TRBD1 (6 bases). The germline V gene encodes CDR1 SGHKS and CDR2 YYEKEE (reference sequence). Trimming took 1 base from V and 8 from J, leaving 13 bases between them. The CDR3 consists of 15 residues.